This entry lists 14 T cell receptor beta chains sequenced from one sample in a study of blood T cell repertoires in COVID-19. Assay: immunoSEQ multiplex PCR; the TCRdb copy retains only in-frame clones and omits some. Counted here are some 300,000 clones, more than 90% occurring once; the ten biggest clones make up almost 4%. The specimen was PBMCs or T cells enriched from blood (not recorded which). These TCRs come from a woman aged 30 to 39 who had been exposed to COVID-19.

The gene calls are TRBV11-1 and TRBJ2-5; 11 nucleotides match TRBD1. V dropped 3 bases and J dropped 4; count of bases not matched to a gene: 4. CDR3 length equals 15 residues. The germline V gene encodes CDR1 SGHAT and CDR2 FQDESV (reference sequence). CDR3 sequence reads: CASSFGTGGRETQYF. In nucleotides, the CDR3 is TGTGCCAGCAGCTTCGGGACAGGGGGAAGAGAGACCCAGTACTTC.

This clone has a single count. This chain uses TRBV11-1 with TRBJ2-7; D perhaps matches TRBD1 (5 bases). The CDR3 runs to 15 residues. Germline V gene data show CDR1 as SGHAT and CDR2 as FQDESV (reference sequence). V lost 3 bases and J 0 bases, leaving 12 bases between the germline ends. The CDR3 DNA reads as TGTGCCAGCAGCTTCTACCCGACAGACTCCTACGAGCAGTACTTC. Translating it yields CASSFYPTDSYEQYF. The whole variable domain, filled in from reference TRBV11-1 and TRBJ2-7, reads EAEVAQSPRYKITEKSQAVAFWCDPISGHATLYWYRQILGQGPELLVQFQDESVVDDSQLPKDRFSAERLKGVDSTLKIQPAELGDSAMYLCASSFYPTDSYEQYFGPGTRLTVT.

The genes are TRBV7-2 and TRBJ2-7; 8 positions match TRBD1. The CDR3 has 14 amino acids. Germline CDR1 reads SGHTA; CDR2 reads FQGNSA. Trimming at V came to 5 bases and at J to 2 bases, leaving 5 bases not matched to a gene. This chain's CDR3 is CASSPDRGPYEQYF. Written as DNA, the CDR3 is TGTGCCAGCAGCCCAGACAGGGGCCCCTACGAGCAGTACTTC.

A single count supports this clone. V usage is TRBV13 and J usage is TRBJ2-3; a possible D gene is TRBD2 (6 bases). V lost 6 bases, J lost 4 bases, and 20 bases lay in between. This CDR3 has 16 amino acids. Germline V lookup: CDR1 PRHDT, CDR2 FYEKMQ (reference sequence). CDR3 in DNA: TGTGCCAGCAGAGGGACCCGGCTAGCGCTTTCAGATACGCAGTATTTT. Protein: CASRGTRLALSDTQYF.

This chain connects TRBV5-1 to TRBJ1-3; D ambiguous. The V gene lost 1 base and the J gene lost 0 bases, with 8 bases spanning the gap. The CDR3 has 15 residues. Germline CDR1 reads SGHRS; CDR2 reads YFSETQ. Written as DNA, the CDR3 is TGCGCCAGCAGCTTGAATACAGACTCTGGAAACACCATATATTTT. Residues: CASSLNTDSGNTIYF.

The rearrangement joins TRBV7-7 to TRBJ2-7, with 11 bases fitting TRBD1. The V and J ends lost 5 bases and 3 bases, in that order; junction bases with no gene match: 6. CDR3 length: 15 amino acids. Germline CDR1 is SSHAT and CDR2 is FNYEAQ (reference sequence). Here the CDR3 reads CASSPWTGGHYEQYF. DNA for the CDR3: TGTGCCAGCAGCCCTTGGACAGGGGGCCACTACGAGCAGTACTTC. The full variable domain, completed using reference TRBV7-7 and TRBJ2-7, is GAGVSQSPRYKVTKRGQDVTLRCDPISSHATLYWYQQALGQGPEFLTYFNYEAQPDKSGLPSDRFSAERPEGSISTLTIQRTEQRDSAMYRCASSPWTGGHYEQYFGPGTRLTVT.

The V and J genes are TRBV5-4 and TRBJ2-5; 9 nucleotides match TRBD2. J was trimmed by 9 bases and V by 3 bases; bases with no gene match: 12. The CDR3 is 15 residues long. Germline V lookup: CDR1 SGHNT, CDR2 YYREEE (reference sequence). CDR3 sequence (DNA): TGTGCCAGCAGCTCCCAGGCGGCGGGGGGGCGGCCCCAGTACTTC. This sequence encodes CASSSQAAGGRPQYF.

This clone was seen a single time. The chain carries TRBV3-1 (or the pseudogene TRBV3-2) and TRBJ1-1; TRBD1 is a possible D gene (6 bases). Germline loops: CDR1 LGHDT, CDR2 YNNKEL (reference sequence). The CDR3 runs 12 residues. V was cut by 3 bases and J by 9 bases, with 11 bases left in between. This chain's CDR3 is CASSHETGKAFF. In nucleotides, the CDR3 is TGTGCCAGCAGCCATGAGACAGGAAAAGCTTTCTTT.

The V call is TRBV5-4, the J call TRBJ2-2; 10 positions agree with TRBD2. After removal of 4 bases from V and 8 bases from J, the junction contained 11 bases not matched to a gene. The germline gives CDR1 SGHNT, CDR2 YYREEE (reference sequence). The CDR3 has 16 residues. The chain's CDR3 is CASSQTSGAPWGELFF. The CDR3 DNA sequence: TGTGCCAGCAGCCAAACTAGCGGGGCCCCCTGGGGGGAGCTGTTTTTT.

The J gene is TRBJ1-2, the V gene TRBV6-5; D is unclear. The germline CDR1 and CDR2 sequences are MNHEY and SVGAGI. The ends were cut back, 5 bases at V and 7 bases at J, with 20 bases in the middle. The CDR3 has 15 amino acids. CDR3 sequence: CASSIGVGNSGGYTF. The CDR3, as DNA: TGTGCCAGCAGTATCGGAGTCGGGAATTCCGGTGGCTACACCTTC.

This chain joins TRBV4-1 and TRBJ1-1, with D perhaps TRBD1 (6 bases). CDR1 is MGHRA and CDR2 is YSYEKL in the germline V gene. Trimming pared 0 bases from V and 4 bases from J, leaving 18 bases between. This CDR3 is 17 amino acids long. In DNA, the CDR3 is TGCGCCAGCAGCCAAGATCGCCTCCTAACAGGGACCACTGAAGCTTTCTTT. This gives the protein CASSQDRLLTGTTEAFF.

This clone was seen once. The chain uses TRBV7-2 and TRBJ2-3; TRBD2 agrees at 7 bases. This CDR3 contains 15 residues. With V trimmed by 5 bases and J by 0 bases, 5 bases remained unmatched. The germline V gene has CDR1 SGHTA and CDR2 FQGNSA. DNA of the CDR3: TGTGCCAGCAGCCAAATGGGACTAAGCACAGATACGCAGTATTTT. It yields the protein CASSQMGLSTDTQYF. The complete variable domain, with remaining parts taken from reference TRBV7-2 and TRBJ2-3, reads GAGVSQSPSNKVTEKGKDVELRCDPISGHTALYWYRQSLGQGLEFLIYFQGNSAPDKSGLPSDRFSAERTGGSVSTLTIQRTQQEDSAVYLCASSQMGLSTDTQYFGPGTRLTVL.

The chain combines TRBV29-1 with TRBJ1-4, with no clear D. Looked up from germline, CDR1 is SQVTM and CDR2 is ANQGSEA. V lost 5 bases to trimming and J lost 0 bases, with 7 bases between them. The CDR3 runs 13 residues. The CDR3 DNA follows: TGCAGCGTTCGGTTGGCAACTAATGAAAAACTGTTTTTT. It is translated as CSVRLATNEKLFF.

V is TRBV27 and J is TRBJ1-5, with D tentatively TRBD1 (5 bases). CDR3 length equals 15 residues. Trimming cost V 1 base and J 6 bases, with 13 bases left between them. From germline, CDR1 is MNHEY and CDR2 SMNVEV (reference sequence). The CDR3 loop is CASSLFAGWGQPQHF. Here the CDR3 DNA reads TGTGCCAGCAGTTTATTCGCAGGGTGGGGTCAGCCCCAGCATTTT.